This entry concerns a single TCR beta chain. Its target is unknown. The sample belongs to a study of CD8 T cell repertoires and HIV-1 epitope variants. About the research overall: Each of Twenty-five Gag and Nef epitope peptides stimulated a separate culture. Control wells had CMV/EBV/flu peptides, negative Ebola AY9, or no peptide.

The method was immunoSEQ multiplex PCR; TCRdb's version includes in-frame clones alone and lacks a portion of them. The sample carries more than 3,500 clones, around 71% recorded once. This CDR3 has 16 amino acids. CDR1 is LNHDA, CDR2 SQIVND, per germline (reference sequence). With 6 bases removed from V and 2 bases from J, the gap between germline ends came to 18 bases. General observations from the study: Only beta chains were identified, marking proliferation to antigen, not function.

This clonotype originated in a male donor with HIV. The sequencing sample was made of cultured CD8+ T cells derived from PBMCs. The V and J genes are TRBV19 and TRBJ2-3; tentative D call: TRBD2 (5 bases). The CDR3 here is CASSQGLARDTDTQYF. CDR3 sequence (DNA): TGTGCCAGTAGCCAAGGATTAGCGAGGGACACAGATACGCAGTATTTT.